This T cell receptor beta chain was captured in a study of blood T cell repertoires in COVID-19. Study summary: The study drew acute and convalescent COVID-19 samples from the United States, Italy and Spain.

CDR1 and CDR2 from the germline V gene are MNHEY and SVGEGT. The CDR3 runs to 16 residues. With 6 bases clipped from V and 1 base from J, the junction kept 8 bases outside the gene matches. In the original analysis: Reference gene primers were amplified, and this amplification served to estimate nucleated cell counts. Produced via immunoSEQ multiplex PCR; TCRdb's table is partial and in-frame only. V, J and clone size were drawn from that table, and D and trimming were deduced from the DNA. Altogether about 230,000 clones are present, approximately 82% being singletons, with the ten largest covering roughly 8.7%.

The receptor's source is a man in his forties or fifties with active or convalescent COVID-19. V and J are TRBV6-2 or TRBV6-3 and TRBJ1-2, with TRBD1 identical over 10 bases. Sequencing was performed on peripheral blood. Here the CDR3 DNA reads TGTGCCAGCAGCACGGGACAGGGGACTATTAACTATGGCTACACCTTC. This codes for CASSTGQGTINYGYTF.